This is a list of T cell receptor beta chains from one sample in a study of alternative splicing in chronic myeloid leukemia remission. Following a re-call of the bulk RNA-seq reads, TCRdb has one entry per CDR3 protein and lacks DNA. The profile shows about 210 distinct CDR3 sequences, 93% of them singletons. Sequencing was performed on PBMCs or total blood leukocytes (not recorded which), taken during remission. The receptors were sampled from an adult with chronic myeloid leukemia. CDR3s include the opening cysteine and the closing phenylalanine or tryptophan. Fields, in order: J gene, clone size, V gene, CDR3 protein. Size tells how often a clone was seen (once, few, many) or the class of an expanded clone, and some rows leave it out.

TRBJ2-1 | - | TRBV11-1 | CASSDPLAAHEQFF
TRBJ2-7 | - | TRBV6-2/TRBV6-3 | CASSSPSGRAVHEQYF
TRBJ1-1 | - | TRBV4-1 | CASSQEGFRNTEAFF
TRBJ1-1 | once | TRBV3-2 | CASSQDRSIGTEAFF
TRBJ2-5 | - | TRBV25-1 | CASSERGHQETQYF
TRBJ2-5 | - | TRBV27 | CASSSIPRLQETQYF
TRBJ1-5 | - | TRBV7-8 | CASSRDRVGSQPQHF
TRBJ2-3 | - | TRBV19 | CASSMGQSTDTQYF
TRBJ1-5 | - | TRBV7-9 | CASSLGPPGQPQHF
TRBJ1-1 | - | TRBV7-9 | CASSSGQGDTEAFF
TRBJ2-1 | - | TRBV4-2 | CASSQDGLAGVGGNEQFF
TRBJ1-5 | - | TRBV29-1 | CSVDEGGDQPQHF
TRBJ2-1 | - | TRBV7-9 | CASSLGATNEQFF
TRBJ2-1 | few | TRBV2 | CASSEPGAAYNEQFF
TRBJ1-4 | - | TRBV4-2 | CASSHWGLEGSTNEKLFF
TRBJ1-1 | - | TRBV12-3/TRBV12-4 | CASTLFSDSNTEAFF
TRBJ2-1 | - | TRBV12-5 | CASGLVLGGGYNEQFF
TRBJ2-5 | - | TRBV20-1 | CSAPLGPGGQETQYF
TRBJ1-3 | - | TRBV7-9 | CASSSAGFSKSGNTIYF
TRBJ2-2 | - | TRBV20-1 | CSGRGDTGELFF
TRBJ1-2 | once | TRBV5-1 | CASSLEGYGYTF
TRBJ2-2 | - | TRBV11-2 | CASSPRNTGELFF
TRBJ1-1 | - | TRBV19 | CASSISNTEAFF
TRBJ1-1 | - | TRBV2 | CASRGTGTEAFF
TRBJ1-2 | once | TRBV30 | CAWSVQVIGYTF
TRBJ2-7 | - | TRBV2 | CASSESPGSSYEQYF
TRBJ1-2 | - | TRBV12-3/TRBV12-4 | CASSQQGRYTF